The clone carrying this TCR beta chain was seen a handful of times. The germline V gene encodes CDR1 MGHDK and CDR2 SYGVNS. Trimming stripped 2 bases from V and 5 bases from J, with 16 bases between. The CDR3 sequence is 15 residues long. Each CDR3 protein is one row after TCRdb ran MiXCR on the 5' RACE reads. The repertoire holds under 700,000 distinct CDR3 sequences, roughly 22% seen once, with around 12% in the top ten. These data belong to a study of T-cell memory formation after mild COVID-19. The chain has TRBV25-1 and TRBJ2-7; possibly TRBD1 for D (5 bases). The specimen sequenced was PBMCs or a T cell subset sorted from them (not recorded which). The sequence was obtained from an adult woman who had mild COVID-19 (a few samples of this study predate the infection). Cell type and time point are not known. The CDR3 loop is CASSEEGVEPNEQYF. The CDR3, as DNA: TGTGCCAGCAGTGAAGAAGGGGTCGAGCCAAACGAGCAGTACTTC.